The clone carrying this T cell receptor beta chain came up many times. Its antigen is not known. The data were obtained in a study of T cell repertoires in cytomegalovirus infection. Overall study: Selected CMV epitopes included recently identified HLA-C-restricted ones as well as well-studied HLA-B-restricted ones. An indication of both CMV infection and matching HLA type came from public TCR beta signatures.

TCRdb itself ran the reads through MiXCR, one entry per CDR3 protein. This repertoire shows some 920,000 distinct CDR3 sequences, approximately 33% found once; its top ten account for about an eighth. J was trimmed by 4 bases and V by 5 bases; bases with no gene match: 12. The CDR3 is 17 amino acids. Germline CDR1 reads SGHVS; CDR2 reads FNYEAQ. Study-wide results and limits: CMV-specific TCR beta clonotypes restricted by HLA-C dominated the ex vivo response.

The receptor comes from a human donor in good health (CMV status not recorded). Some clones in this sample may be carry-over from other donors' samples. The input for sequencing was cultured CD8+ T cells from PBMCs, taken from culture after CMV antigen stimulation. The chain is built from TRBV7-6 and TRBJ2-2; TRBD1 matches at 8 bases. This CDR3 reads CASSLPGQGFFTGELFF. DNA of the CDR3: TGTGCCAGCAGCCTCCCCGGACAGGGCTTTTTCACCGGGGAGCTGTTTTTT.